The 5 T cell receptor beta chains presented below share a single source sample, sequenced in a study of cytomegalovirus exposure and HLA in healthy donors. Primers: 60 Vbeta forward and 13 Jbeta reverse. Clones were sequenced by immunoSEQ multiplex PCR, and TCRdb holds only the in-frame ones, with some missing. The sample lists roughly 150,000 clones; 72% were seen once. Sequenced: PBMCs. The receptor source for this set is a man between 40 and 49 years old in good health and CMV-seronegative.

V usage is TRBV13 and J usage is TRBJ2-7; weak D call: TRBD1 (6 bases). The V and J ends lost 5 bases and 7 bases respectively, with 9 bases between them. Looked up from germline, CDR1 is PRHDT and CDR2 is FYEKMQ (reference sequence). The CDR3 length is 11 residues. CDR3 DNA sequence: TGTGCCAGCAGCCTTGGACAGGAGCAGTACTTC. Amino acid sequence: CASSLGQEQYF.

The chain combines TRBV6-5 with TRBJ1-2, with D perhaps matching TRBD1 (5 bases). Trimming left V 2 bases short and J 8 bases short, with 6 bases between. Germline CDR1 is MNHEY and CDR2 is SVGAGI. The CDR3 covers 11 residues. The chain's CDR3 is CASSYRGGYTF. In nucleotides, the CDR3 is TGTGCCAGCAGTTACAGGGGAGGCTACACCTTC.

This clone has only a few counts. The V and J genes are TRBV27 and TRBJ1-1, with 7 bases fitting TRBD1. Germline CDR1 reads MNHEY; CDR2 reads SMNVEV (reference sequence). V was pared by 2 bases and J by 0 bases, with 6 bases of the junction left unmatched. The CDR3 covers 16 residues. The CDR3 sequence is CASSLLAGGLNTEAFF. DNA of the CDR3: TGTGCCAGCAGTTTACTTGCAGGGGGGTTGAACACTGAAGCTTTCTTT.

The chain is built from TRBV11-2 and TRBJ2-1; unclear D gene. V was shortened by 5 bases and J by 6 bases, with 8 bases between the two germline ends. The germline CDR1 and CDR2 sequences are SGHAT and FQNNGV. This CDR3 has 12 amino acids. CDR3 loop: CASSPTFNEQFF. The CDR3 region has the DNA TGTGCCAGCAGCCCGACATTCAATGAGCAGTTCTTC.

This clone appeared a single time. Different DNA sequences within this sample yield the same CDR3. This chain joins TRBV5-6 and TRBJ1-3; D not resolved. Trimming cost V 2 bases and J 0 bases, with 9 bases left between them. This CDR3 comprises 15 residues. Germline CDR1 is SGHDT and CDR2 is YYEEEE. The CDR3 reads CASSFGVSSGNTIYF. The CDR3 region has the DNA TGTGCCAGCAGCTTCGGTGTAAGCTCTGGAAACACCATATATTTT.